This entry concerns a single TCR beta chain. This may come from a read error, since a much larger clone is one base off. This record belongs to a study of identical twins. This CDR3 has 17 residues. MiXCR was run by TCRdb on the 5' RACE reads, yielding one entry per CDR3 protein. The repertoire consists of roughly 500,000 distinct CDR3 sequences, with roughly a fifth occurring once and the leading ten covering about 0.93%. The same specimen was also included in a second study, on T cells expressing NK-cell markers.

V gene TRBV12-3 or TRBV12-4 combines with J gene TRBJ1-1; D is perhaps TRBD1 (5 bases). The sample was CD4+ T cells sorted from blood. This receptor was taken from a young woman in good health. The CDR3 loop is CASSFADDRLMNTEVFF. CDR3 in DNA: TGTGCCAGCAGTTTTGCCGACGACAGACTAATGAACACTGAAGTTTTCTTT.